This T cell receptor beta chain derives from a study of identifying expanded T cells in peripheral blood. Study-level results: Across healthy donors, higher total template counts meant significantly greater approximately 2-week count variance. Over approximately two and four weeks, about 15 and 19 clones changed, versus more than 1 between replicates.

With respect to this clone: Its antigen remains unknown.

Clones were read by immunoSEQ multiplex PCR, and TCRdb kept only the in-frame ones, dropping some. The sample comprises some 91,000 clones, roughly 88% of which are singletons, and roughly 4% rests with the top ten. Collection occurred without any documented infections or immune events in donors. The TCR was taken from a person aged 18-69 years in good health. Material: blood.

CDR3 sequence reads: CASSKGGEREANEQFF. CDR3 sequence (DNA): TGTGCCAGCAGCAAAGGAGGCGAGCGGGAGGCTAATGAGCAGTTCTTC. The rearrangement links TRBV21-1 to TRBJ2-1; the table names TRBD2, a call not compared with the DNA. TRBV21-1 is termed a pseudogene. CDR3 length: 16 amino acids.